This TCR beta chain stems from a study of response to subunit inactivated influenza vaccine. Study-wide findings and caveats: It was the authors' suggestion that each seasonal influenza vaccination recruits few new T cells.

J was trimmed by 2 bases and V by 7 bases; bases with no gene match: 2. This CDR3 spans 13 amino acids. CDR1 and CDR2 (germline): DFQATT, SNEGSKA (reference sequence). TCRdb reprocessed the RT-PCR reads via MiXCR and lists one record per CDR3 protein. The profile shows fewer than 800,000 distinct CDR3 sequences, about 15% of them singletons. This clonotype was detected many times. The target antigen is unknown. Material: PBMCs from blood, obtained approximately 13 days after vaccination. The chain has TRBV20-1 and TRBJ2-3; TRBD2 matches 11 bases. The TCR comes from a man aged 50-60 years who received an inactivated influenza vaccine. The CDR3 sequence is CSVTSGNTDTQYF. In DNA form, the CDR3 reads TGCAGTGTGACTAGCGGGAACACAGATACGCAGTATTTT.